The clone carrying this T cell receptor (beta chain) showed up just once. The data were taken from a study of blood T cell repertoires in COVID-19. Only in-frame clones appear in the TCRdb table, and some are missing; sequencing was by immunoSEQ multiplex PCR. This sample has about 130,000 clones, with less than 90% found just once. Participants were aged roughly 18 to 90 years from 20 to 30 US areas. The sequenced material came from PBMCs or T cells enriched from blood (not recorded which). The TCR originated in a woman in her fifties or sixties who had recovered from COVID-19.

Here the CDR3 DNA reads TGTGCCAGCAGTGAAGTGGGACAGGGGAAAACTTACGAGCAGTACTTC. This sequence encodes CASSEVGQGKTYEQYF. The rearrangement links TRBV2 to TRBJ2-7; 10 bases are a match to TRBD1. There are 16 residues in the CDR3. CDR1 SNHLY and CDR2 FYNNEI come from the germline V gene. V dropped 1 base and J dropped 4; count of bases not matched to a gene: 7.